Presented here are 22 T cell receptor beta chains from one specimen sequenced in a study of T-cell memory formation after mild COVID-19. In TCRdb, the 5' RACE reads were re-called with MiXCR into one record per CDR3 protein. The sample has over 400,000 distinct CDR3 sequences, 20% to 30% seen once. The sequenced sample was PBMCs or a T cell subset sorted from them (not recorded which). The receptors stem from an adult woman who had mild COVID-19 (a few samples of this study predate the infection). Cell type and time point are not known.

The genes are TRBV10-3 and TRBJ2-5; 7 nucleotides line up with TRBD1. The CDR3 totals 14 residues. Germline V lookup: CDR1 ENHRY, CDR2 SYGVKD. V was pared by 5 bases and J by 2 bases, with 5 bases of the junction left unmatched. The CDR3: CAISTGQAQETQYF. CDR3 in DNA: TGTGCCATCAGTACCGGACAGGCACAAGAGACCCAGTACTTC.

The chain has TRBV6-4 and TRBJ1-1; D is unresolved. Germline lookup yields CDR1 MRHNA and CDR2 SNTAGT. Trimming removed 0 bases from V and 6 bases from J, with 14 bases in between. There are 15 residues in the CDR3. The CDR3 here is CASSDSGEAPSEAFF. CDR3 nucleotides: TGTGCCAGCAGTGACTCAGGAGAGGCACCCTCTGAAGCTTTCTTT.

This clonotype was detected a few times. The genes are TRBV5-1 and TRBJ2-7; a weak D match, TRBD2 (7 bases). This CDR3 has 16 amino acids. Trimming left V 6 bases short and J 8 bases short, with 27 bases between. Germline CDR1 SGHRS, CDR2 YFSETQ. The CDR3 DNA is TGCGCCAGCACCCCGACGGGAACCGAGGGGGGGACCCAGCAGTACTTC. Its protein is CASTPTGTEGGTQQYF.

This clonotype came up a few times. The chain combines TRBV11-2 with TRBJ2-7; tentatively, D is TRBD2 (6 bases). V was cut by 6 bases and J by 2 bases, with 14 bases left in between. Germline-derived CDR1 and CDR2 are SGHAT and FQNNGV. The CDR3 is 14 amino acids. The CDR3, as DNA: TGTGCCAGCAGTTTTAGTCCGGGGGCCTACGAGCAGTACTTC. It translates to CASSFSPGAYEQYF.

This clonotype has a handful of counts. The chain has TRBV29-1 and TRBJ2-3; no clear D gene. The CDR3 spans 14 residues. V was clipped by 6 bases and J by 0 bases, with 13 bases between them. In germline, CDR1 is SQVTM, CDR2 ANQGSEA. Written as DNA, the CDR3 is TGCAGCGTCGCCAAACCTGGTAGCACAGATACGCAGTATTTT. Translating it yields CSVAKPGSTDTQYF.

This clonotype was recorded at least ten times. The V call is TRBV9, the J call TRBJ2-7; 8 bases line up with TRBD1. The trim removed 4 bases at V and 1 base at J, leaving 4 bases unmatched. The length of the CDR3 is 14 residues. Germline values: CDR1 SGDLS, CDR2 YYNGEE. In DNA form, the CDR3 reads TGTGCCAGCAGCCCGGGACAGGCATCCTACGAGCAGTACTTC. This gives the protein CASSPGQASYEQYF. The full variable domain, its missing parts supplied by reference TRBV9 and TRBJ2-7, is DSGVTQTPKHLITATGQRVTLRCSPRSGDLSVYWYQQSLDQGLQFLIQYYNGEERAKGNILERFSAQQFPDLHSELNLSSLELGDSALYFCASSPGQASYEQYFGPGTRLTVT.

This clonotype appeared a single time. The chain joins TRBV6-1 to TRBJ1-3; TRBD1 agrees at 7 bases. Trimming at V came to 1 base and at J to 4 bases, leaving 1 base not matched to a gene. This CDR3 region has 14 residues. CDR1 and CDR2 from the germline V gene are MNHNS and SASEGT. Here the CDR3 reads CASSEGQGGNTIYF. The CDR3 DNA reads as TGTGCCAGCAGTGAAGGACAGGGAGGAAACACCATATATTTT.

The rearrangement joins TRBV7-9 to TRBJ2-5, with D uncertain. Germline V gene data show CDR1 as SEHNR and CDR2 as FQNEAQ (reference sequence). Trimming pared 5 bases from V and 0 bases from J, leaving 10 bases between. The CDR3 length is 14 residues. CDR3 sequence reads: CASSPTAYQETQYF. Here the CDR3 DNA reads TGTGCCAGCAGCCCCACAGCCTACCAAGAGACCCAGTACTTC. Full variable domain (missing parts from reference TRBV7-9 and TRBJ2-5): DTGVSQNPRHKITKRGQNVTFRCDPISEHNRLYWYRQTLGQGPEFLTYFQNEAQLEKSRLLSDRFSAERPKGSFSTLEIQRTEQGDSAMYLCASSPTAYQETQYFGPGTRLLVL.

The CDR3: CASSAGLMYGYTF. CDR3 in DNA: TGTGCCAGCAGCGCCGGACTGATGTATGGCTACACCTTC. J is TRBJ1-2 and V is TRBV9; no clear D gene. The germline V gene encodes CDR1 SGDLS and CDR2 YYNGEE. V lost 3 bases and J 5 bases, leaving 11 bases between the germline ends. This CDR3 is 13 amino acids long.

This clonotype came up a few times. The chain combines TRBV27 with TRBJ2-7, with a tentative D call TRBD2 (7 bases). Germline lookup yields CDR1 MNHEY and CDR2 SMNVEV (reference sequence). CDR3 length: 14 amino acids. Trimming took off 6 bases at V and 5 bases at J, with 17 bases between the two ends. The CDR3 sequence: CASRAFSGGHEQYF. The CDR3 nucleotides are TGTGCCAGCAGGGCCTTTTCGGGGGGCCACGAGCAGTACTTC.

This clonotype has a handful of counts. The V gene is TRBV9, the J gene TRBJ1-1, with D uncertain. Per the germline V gene, CDR1 is SGDLS and CDR2 is YYNGEE. V lost 2 bases and J 3 bases, leaving 8 bases between the germline ends. The CDR3 consists of 13 residues. The CDR3 DNA reads TGTGCCAGCAGCGTGGGAGGGTACACTGAAGCTTTCTTT. Its translation is CASSVGGYTEAFF.

This clonotype was observed a few times. This chain uses TRBV6-5 with TRBJ2-1; 10 bases agree with TRBD1. The CDR3 spans 15 residues. Losses at the gene ends were 7 bases for V and 7 bases for J; bases not matched to a gene: 10. Germline CDR1 and CDR2: MNHEY and SVGAGI. CDR3 loop: CASTKPGQGRNEQFF. For the CDR3, the DNA is TGTGCCAGCACCAAACCGGGACAGGGGAGGAATGAGCAGTTCTTC.

This rearrangement joins TRBV5-4 to TRBJ2-3; the D gene is possibly TRBD1 (5 bases). Germline V CDR1 and CDR2: SGHNT, YYREEE (reference sequence). This CDR3 is built from 14 residues. Trimming pared 1 base from V and 7 bases from J, leaving 13 bases between. DNA of the CDR3: TGTGCCAGCAGCTTGTCCAATGACAGAAATACGCAGTATTTT. Translated, it gives CASSLSNDRNTQYF.

This chain connects TRBV6-1 to TRBJ2-3; no reliable D call. The germline V gene has CDR1 MNHNS and CDR2 SASEGT. V lost 4 bases and J 2 bases, leaving 13 bases between the germline ends. The CDR3 runs 15 residues. CDR3 protein: CASSVQTPPTDTQYF. CDR3 nucleotides: TGTGCCAGCAGTGTACAAACCCCTCCCACAGATACGCAGTATTTT.

This clonotype was seen a few times. The chain uses TRBV24-1 and TRBJ2-5; 15 bases align to TRBD2. Germline V gene lookup returns CDR1 KGHDR and CDR2 SFDVKD. The CDR3 is made up of 19 amino acids. V dropped 2 bases and J dropped 2; count of bases not matched to a gene: 8. The CDR3 DNA reads as TGTGCCACCAGTGATTCTCCGGGACTAGCGGGAGGACGTCAAGAGACCCAGTACTTC. Protein: CATSDSPGLAGGRQETQYF.

This chain joins TRBV5-1 and TRBJ2-3; maybe TRBD2 (5 bases). CDR1 is SGHRS and CDR2 is YFSETQ in the germline V gene. Trimming took off 3 bases at V and 4 bases at J, with 15 bases between the two ends. The CDR3 extends over 15 amino acids. The CDR3 nucleotides read TGCGCCAGCAGCTCCAGAACTAGAGGAGCAGATACGCAGTATTTT. This sequence encodes CASSSRTRGADTQYF.

This clonotype has just a few counts. This rearrangement joins TRBV4-3 to TRBJ2-3; D is undetermined. The CDR3 has 15 amino acids. V was pared by 0 bases and J by 0 bases, with 7 bases between. Germline V gene data show CDR1 as LGHNA and CDR2 as YSLEER. The CDR3 loop reads CASSQDRVSTDTQYF. In DNA, the CDR3 is TGCGCCAGCAGCCAAGATAGGGTTAGCACAGATACGCAGTATTTT.

This clonotype was found a few times. The chain carries TRBV10-3 and TRBJ2-7; D is undetermined. Germline CDR1 reads ENHRY; CDR2 reads SYGVKD. This CDR3 has 14 residues. The V gene lost 0 bases and the J gene lost 2 bases, with 8 bases spanning the gap. CDR3 DNA sequence: TGTGCCATCAGTGAGTCTGCCAGGCCCTACGAGCAGTACTTC. Amino acid sequence: CAISESARPYEQYF.

Only a few counts were recorded for this clonotype. This sequence joins TRBV5-5 and TRBJ1-1; TRBD1 might be the D (6 bases). This CDR3 contains 15 residues. Trimming took off 4 bases at V and 1 base at J, with 14 bases between the two ends. Germline V lookup: CDR1 SGHKS, CDR2 YYEKEE (reference sequence). The CDR3 DNA follows: TGTGCCAGCAGCCTCCAGACAGGCTGGAACACTGAAGCTTTCTTT. Translated: CASSLQTGWNTEAFF.

At least ten counts were recorded for this clonotype. The chain links TRBV6-4 to TRBJ2-3; the match to TRBD2 covers 9 bases. The CDR3 is 14 residues long. From germline, CDR1 is MRHNA and CDR2 SNTAGT. V shed 4 bases, J shed 2 bases, and the junction held 1 base outside the gene matches. Written as DNA, the CDR3 is TGTGCCAGCAGTGCTAGCGGGGACACAGATACGCAGTATTTT. This translates into CASSASGDTDTQYF.

This clonotype came up a few times. This chain's CDR3 is CASSVPGGYEQYF. The CDR3, as DNA: TGTGCCAGCAGCGTACCCGGGGGGTACGAGCAGTACTTC. The chain links TRBV14 to TRBJ2-7; 7 bases fit TRBD2. The length of the CDR3 is 13 residues. The junction had 5 bases not matched to a gene; V was cut back by 5 bases and J by 4 bases. Germline assignment: CDR1 SGHDN and CDR2 FVKESK.

The V and J genes are TRBV19 and TRBJ2-1, with TRBD2 identical over 8 bases. The junction had 10 bases not matched to a gene; V was cut back by 3 bases and J by 3 bases. Germline CDR1 reads LNHDA; CDR2 reads SQIVND (reference sequence). There are 17 residues in the CDR3. For the CDR3, the DNA is TGTGCCAGTAGTATTTCGGGAAGCGGGAGAGGCTACAATGAGCAGTTCTTC. Translation: CASSISGSGRGYNEQFF.